This is a list of T cell receptor beta chains from one sample in a study of T cells in Graves' hyperthyroidism and ophthalmopathy. MiXCR, applied by TCRdb to the multiplex PCR reads, yields one record per CDR3 protein. This sample has a few hundred thousand distinct CDR3 sequences, with roughly an eighth found just once. The sequencing sample was made of blood. The receptors were gathered from a woman between 40 and 50 years old with Graves' ophthalmopathy. CDR3s leave out the opening cysteine and the closing phenylalanine or tryptophan. Fields, in order: V gene, CDR3 protein.

>TRBV11-2
ASSLYGLGGNSPLH
>TRBV12-3/TRBV12-4
ASSLRAVNTEAF
>TRBV20-1
SARDRGQGGYT
>TRBV5-6
ASSLTNNYGYT
>TRBV18
ASSPPGGQGSGHEQF
>TRBV6-2/TRBV6-3
ASSSGQLYGYT
>TRBV20-1
SATTGSSYNSPLH
>TRBV19
ASSPTGGWMSEQY
>TRBV2
ASRLSWANTEAF
>TRBV3-1
ASRSSGLVKADTQY
>TRBV11-2
ASSLDSVWGGTYEQY